The next 20 T cell receptor beta chains were all read from a single sample in a study of graft-versus-host responses after intestinal transplantation. TCRdb keeps only in-frame clones here, not all; method: immunoSEQ multiplex PCR. The table has approximately 130,000 clones, 90% to 95% seen once. These receptors lack a known antigen. Source: unstimulated CD4+ T cells sorted from spleen or lymph node cells, taken before intestinal transplant. These receptors were obtained from a human donor who received an intestinal transplant.

The CDR3 reads CASSSTDTQYF. Written as DNA, the CDR3 is TGTGCCAGCAGCTCCACAGATACGCAGTATTTT. The V gene is TRBV7-2, the J gene TRBJ2-3, with no clear D. Per germline, CDR1 SGHTA and CDR2 FQGNSA. V was trimmed by 4 bases and J by 2 bases, leaving 1 base between them. The CDR3 sequence is 11 residues long.

The CDR3 DNA reads as TGTGCCAGCAGCTCACAGGGGACCGGGGAGCTGTTTTTT. Its translation: CASSSQGTGELFF. The chain combines TRBV9 with TRBJ2-2, with 7 bases fitting TRBD1. Germline values: CDR1 SGDLS, CDR2 YYNGEE. Trimming removed 4 bases from V and 5 bases from J; junction bases left unmatched: 2. The CDR3 covers 13 residues.

The V gene is TRBV7-9, the J gene TRBJ1-2; the D gene is possibly TRBD1 (5 bases). The germline V gene has CDR1 SEHNR and CDR2 FQNEAQ (reference sequence). The CDR3 spans 15 residues. V shed 1 base and J shed 8 bases, with 17 bases lying between them. This CDR3 is CASSLVSGGTEGYTF. The CDR3 region has the DNA TGTGCCAGCAGCTTAGTTTCCGGAGGGACGGAAGGCTACACCTTC. Variable domain in full (rest from reference TRBV7-9 and TRBJ1-2): DTGVSQNPRHKITKRGQNVTFRCDPISEHNRLYWYRQTLGQGPEFLTYFQNEAQLEKSRLLSDRFSAERPKGSFSTLEIQRTEQGDSAMYLCASSLVSGGTEGYTFGSGTRLTVV.

The chain has TRBV11-1 and TRBJ2-5; no reliable D call. With 4 bases removed from V and 2 bases from J, the gap between germline ends came to 14 bases. Germline V CDR1 and CDR2: SGHAT, FQDESV (reference sequence). The CDR3 is 15 amino acids. The CDR3 loop reads CASSSRPDGQETQYF. The CDR3 DNA follows: TGTGCCAGCAGCTCCCGGCCGGACGGACAAGAGACCCAGTACTTC.

The chain employs TRBV5-1 and TRBJ1-2; the D is unclear. CDR1 is SGHRS, CDR2 YFSETQ, per germline. V dropped 5 bases and J dropped 4 bases, with 18 bases sitting between them. CDR3 length: 15 residues. CDR3 nucleotides: TGCGCCAGCAGTTCTACCCATGACGGTGTCTATGGCTACACCTTC. This translates into CASSSTHDGVYGYTF. The variable domain in full, completed from reference TRBV5-1 and TRBJ1-2, reads KAGVTQTPRYLIKTRGQQVTLSCSPISGHRSVSWYQQTPGQGLQFLFEYFSETQRNKGNFPGRFSGRQFSNSRSEMNVSTLELGDSALYLCASSSTHDGVYGYTFGSGTRLTVV.

A single count supports this clone. This chain joins TRBV5-4 and TRBJ1-2, with TRBD1 as a possible D gene (5 bases). Per germline, CDR1 SGHNT and CDR2 YYREEE (reference sequence). CDR3 length: 13 amino acids. Trimming cost V 10 bases and J 0 bases, with 13 bases left between them. The DNA for the CDR3 is TGTGCCTGGGGGACGGATCCTAACTATGGCTACACCTTC. This sequence encodes CAWGTDPNYGYTF.

V usage is TRBV2 and J usage is TRBJ1-2; no definite D call. Trimming took off 2 bases at V and 4 bases at J, with 2 bases between the two ends. This CDR3 has 11 residues. Germline CDR1 SNHLY, CDR2 FYNNEI. The CDR3 DNA is TGTGCCAGCAGTGAAAGCTATGGCTACACCTTC. It encodes CASSESYGYTF.

The V and J genes are TRBV5-4 and TRBJ2-1; 12 nucleotides line up with TRBD1. Trimming cost V 3 bases and J 9 bases; bases outside gene matches: 7. Germline lookup yields CDR1 SGHNT and CDR2 YYREEE (reference sequence). The CDR3 loop spans 15 amino acids. The CDR3 here is CASSSGTGGIGEQFF. The CDR3 DNA reads as TGTGCCAGCAGCTCCGGGACAGGGGGCATCGGTGAGCAGTTCTTC. Complete variable domain (other parts from reference TRBV5-4 and TRBJ2-1): ETGVTQSPTHLIKTRGQQVTLRCSSQSGHNTVSWYQQALGQGPQFIFQYYREEENGRGNFPPRFSGLQFPNYSSELNVNALELDDSALYLCASSSGTGGIGEQFFGPGTRLTVL.

The chain carries TRBV11-3 and TRBJ2-5; TRBD1 or TRBD2 may be the D gene (6 bases each). The DNA end favors TRBJ2-7, so the J call may be wrong. Germline assignment: CDR1 SGHNT and CDR2 YENEEA. This CDR3 has 14 residues. CDR3 nucleotides: TGTGCCAGCAGCCCCCCCCGGGGGCCCTACGAGCAGTACTTC. This gives the protein CASSPPRGPYEQYF.

The chain recombines TRBV9 with TRBJ2-3; D remains ambiguous. This CDR3 region has 13 residues. Trimming pared 2 bases from V and 0 bases from J, leaving 4 bases between. In germline, CDR1 is SGDLS, CDR2 YYNGEE. The chain's CDR3 is CASSVPSTDTQYF. CDR3 in DNA: TGTGCCAGCAGCGTCCCTAGCACAGATACGCAGTATTTT.

The chain joins TRBV11-1 to TRBJ1-2; TRBD1 matches at 11 bases. Germline CDR1 and CDR2: SGHAT and FQDESV (reference sequence). This CDR3 spans 15 amino acids. Losses at the gene ends were 1 base for V and 6 bases for J; bases not matched to a gene: 4. The CDR3 protein is CASSLGTGGSDGYTF. The CDR3 nucleotides are TGTGCCAGCAGCTTAGGGACAGGGGGCTCCGATGGCTACACCTTC.

The chain uses TRBV27 and TRBJ2-7, with D perhaps matching TRBD1 or TRBD2 (5 bases each). The CDR3 totals 14 residues. Trimming removed 6 bases at V and 2 bases at J, with 14 bases between. Germline values: CDR1 MNHEY, CDR2 SMNVEV (reference sequence). CDR3 loop: CASRPWDGAYEQYF. CDR3 nucleotides: TGTGCCAGCAGACCATGGGACGGTGCCTACGAGCAGTACTTC.

The rearrangement links TRBV15 to TRBJ1-1; no definite D call. Germline V gives CDR1 LNHNV, CDR2 YYDKDF (reference sequence). The CDR3 is made up of 13 amino acids. V lost 1 base and J 2 bases, leaving 5 bases between the germline ends. In DNA form, the CDR3 reads TGTGCCACCAGCAGAGCCCCTAACACTGAAGCTTTCTTT. As protein: CATSRAPNTEAFF.

The chain has TRBV25-1 and TRBJ1-2; no reliable D call. Germline loops: CDR1 MGHDK, CDR2 SYGVNS. The CDR3 covers 14 residues. Trimming removed 2 bases at V and 2 bases at J, with 9 bases between. Written as DNA, the CDR3 is TGTGCCAGCAGTGAAATGGGCGGCAACTATGGCTACACCTTC. This translates into CASSEMGGNYGYTF.

As DNA, the CDR3 is TGCGCCAGCAGTCAAGACGACAGGGCCTTCGTAAACACCATATATTTT. This gives the protein CASSQDDRAFVNTIYF. V usage is TRBV23-1 and J usage is TRBJ1-3; 7 bases match TRBD1. TRBV23-1 is assigned to the ORF class and has an uncertain function. The CDR3 has 16 residues. Unmatched junction bases numbered 10, after V lost 2 bases and J lost 6 bases.

This sequence joins TRBV15 and TRBJ1-2; 11 bases fit TRBD1. Germline CDR1 reads LNHNV; CDR2 reads YYDKDF (reference sequence). Trimming at V came to 0 bases and at J to 4 bases, leaving 10 bases not matched to a gene. The CDR3 is 18 amino acids. In DNA form, the CDR3 reads TGTGCCACCAGCAGAGATCTTAGAAGGGGACAGGGGGGCTATGGCTACACCTTC. This codes for CATSRDLRRGQGGYGYTF.

The chain couples TRBV28 to TRBJ1-2, with D uncertain. Germline V gives CDR1 MDHEN, CDR2 SYDVKM. V was pared by 3 bases and J by 0 bases, with 8 bases between. The CDR3 totals 14 residues. CDR3 amino acids: CASSFLPPNYGYTF. The CDR3 DNA follows: TGTGCCAGCAGTTTTCTTCCCCCTAACTATGGCTACACCTTC.

The J gene is TRBJ2-5, the V gene TRBV11-2, with D perhaps matching TRBD2 (5 bases). The CDR3 spans 13 residues. Germline CDR1 SGHAT, CDR2 FQNNGV. V was cut by 4 bases and J by 5 bases, with 11 bases left in between. The CDR3 coding sequence is TGTGCCAGCAGCTCACCACAGCGGGAGACCCAGTACTTC. It yields the protein CASSSPQRETQYF.

This clone was observed a single time. The CDR3 reads CASSYWRGSWYGYTF. In DNA, the CDR3 is TGTGCCAGCAGTTATTGGAGGGGGTCTTGGTATGGCTACACCTTC. The chain is built from TRBV6-5 and TRBJ1-2, with a weak D call TRBD1 (6 bases). The ends were cut back, 3 bases at V and 5 bases at J, with 16 bases in the middle. CDR3 length equals 15 residues. Germline assignment: CDR1 MNHEY and CDR2 SVGAGI.

J is TRBJ2-1 and V is TRBV2; maybe TRBD2 (5 bases). Between the trimmed V and J ends, which lost 0 bases and 9 bases, there was a span of 12 bases. This CDR3 has 14 residues. Germline loops: CDR1 SNHLY, CDR2 FYNNEI. The CDR3 DNA reads as TGTGCCAGCAGTGAAGCGCTGGATGAGGGTGAGCAGTTCTTC. Amino acid sequence: CASSEALDEGEQFF.